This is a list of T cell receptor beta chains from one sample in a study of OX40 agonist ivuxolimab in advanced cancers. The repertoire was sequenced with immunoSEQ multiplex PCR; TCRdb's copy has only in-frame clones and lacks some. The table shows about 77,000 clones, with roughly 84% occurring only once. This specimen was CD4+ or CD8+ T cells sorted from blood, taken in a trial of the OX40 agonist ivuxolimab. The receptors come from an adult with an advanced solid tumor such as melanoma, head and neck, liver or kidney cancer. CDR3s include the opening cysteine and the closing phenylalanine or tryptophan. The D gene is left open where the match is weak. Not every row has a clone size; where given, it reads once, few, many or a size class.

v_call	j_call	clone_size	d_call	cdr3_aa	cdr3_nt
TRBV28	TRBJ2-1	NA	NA	CASRLEGLNNEQFF	TGTGCCAGCAGACTCGAGGGGCTTAACAATGAGCAGTTCTTC
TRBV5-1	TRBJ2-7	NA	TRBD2	CASSSKGVGGFYEQYF	TGCGCCAGCAGCTCCAAGGGCGTCGGGGGGTTCTACGAGCAGTACTTC
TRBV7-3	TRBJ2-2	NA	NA	CASSSPGTTNTGELFF	TGTGCCAGCAGCTCACCCGGGACAACAAACACCGGGGAGCTGTTTTTT
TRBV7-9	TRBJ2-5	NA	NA	CASSLEGPETQYF	TGTGCCAGCAGCTTAGAGGGTCCCGAGACCCAGTACTTC
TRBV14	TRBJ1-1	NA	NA	CASSLSLTGTTEAFF	TGTGCCAGCAGCCTTTCACTGACGGGGACCACTGAAGCTTTCTTT
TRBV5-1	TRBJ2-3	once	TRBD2	CASSQNSGRGSDTQYF	TGCGCCAGCAGCCAAAATAGCGGGAGGGGCTCGGATACGCAGTATTTT
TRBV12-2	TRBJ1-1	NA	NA	CASRSGTGGAMNTEAFF	TGTGCAAGTCGCTCCGGGACAGGGGGTGCCATGAACACTGAAGCTTTCTTT
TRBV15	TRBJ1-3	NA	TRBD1	CATSRGGTGDPGNTIYF	TGTGCCACCAGCAGAGGAGGGACAGGGGATCCCGGAAACACCATATATTTT
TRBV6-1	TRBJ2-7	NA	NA	CASSRADEQYF	TGTGCCAGCAGCCGGGCCGACGAGCAGTACTTC
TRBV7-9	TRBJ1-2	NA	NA	CASSYPGNYGYTF	TGTGCCAGCAGCTACCCTGGTAACTATGGCTACACCTTC
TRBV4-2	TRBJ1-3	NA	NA	CASSQEGAADGLLSSGNTIYF	TGTGCCAGCAGCCAAGAGGGTGCGGCGGACGGCTTGCTCAGCTCTGGAAACACCATATATTTT
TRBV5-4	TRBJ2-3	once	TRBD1	CASSSGPMGQGFGNTQYF	TGTGCCAGCAGCTCAGGACCGATGGGACAGGGGTTTGGAAATACGCAGTATTTT
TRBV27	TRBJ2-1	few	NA	CASSLEGYSYNEQFF	TGTGCCAGCAGTTTAGAGGGCTACTCCTACAATGAGCAGTTCTTC
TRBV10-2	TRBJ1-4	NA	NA	CASSEGDRGRGEKLFF	TGCGCCAGCAGTGAGGGCGATCGGGGACGGGGTGAAAAACTGTTTTTT
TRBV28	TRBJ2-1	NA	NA	CASSLIRWGFNEQFF	TGTGCCAGCAGTTTAATCCGGTGGGGGTTCAATGAGCAGTTCTTC
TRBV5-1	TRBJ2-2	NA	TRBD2	CASSLPTSGGPGELFF	TGCGCCAGCAGCTTACCGACTAGCGGGGGGCCCGGGGAGCTGTTTTTT
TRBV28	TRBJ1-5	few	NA	CASTQRWGNDQPQHF	TGTGCCAGCACCCAAAGGTGGGGAAACGATCAGCCCCAGCATTTT
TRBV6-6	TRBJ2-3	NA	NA	CASSYTGASTDTQYF	TGTGCCAGCAGTTACACCGGGGCCAGCACAGATACGCAGTATTTT
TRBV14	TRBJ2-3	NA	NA	CASSQVGGSTDTQYF	TGTGCCAGCAGCCAAGTAGGGGGAAGCACAGATACGCAGTATTTT
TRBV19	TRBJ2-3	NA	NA	CASTPAGTDTQYF	TGTGCCAGTACCCCGGCGGGAACAGATACGCAGTATTTT
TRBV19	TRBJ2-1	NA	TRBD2	CASRSAGGSSYNEQFF	TGTGCCAGTAGATCAGCGGGAGGGAGCTCCTACAATGAGCAGTTCTTC
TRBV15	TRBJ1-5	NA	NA	CATSRDSQARIGQPQHF	TGTGCCACCAGCAGAGATTCCCAGGCTCGAATCGGGCAGCCCCAGCATTTT
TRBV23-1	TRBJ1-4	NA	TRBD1	CASSPPGQPNEKLFF	TGCGCCAGCAGTCCTCCGGGACAGCCTAATGAAAAACTGTTTTTT
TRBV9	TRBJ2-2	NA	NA	CASSGWGGRSNTGELFF	TGTGCCAGCAGCGGGTGGGGTGGCAGGTCAAACACCGGGGAGCTGTTTTTT
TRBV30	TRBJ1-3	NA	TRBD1	CAWSPLGQAIDSGNTIYF	TGTGCCTGGTCCCCCCTCGGACAGGCCATAGACTCTGGAAACACCATATATTTT
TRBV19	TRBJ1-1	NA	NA	CASKGLMNTEAFF	TGTGCCAGTAAGGGACTTATGAACACTGAAGCTTTCTTT
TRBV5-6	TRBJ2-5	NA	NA	CAIGKGGRMSETQYF	TGTGCCATCGGAAAGGGAGGTAGAATGTCAGAGACCCAGTACTTC
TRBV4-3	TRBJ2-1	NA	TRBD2	CASSPYTSGTYNEQFF	TGCGCCAGCAGCCCGTATACTAGCGGGACTTACAATGAGCAGTTCTTC
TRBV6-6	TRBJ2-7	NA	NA	CASSQGASGTYEQYF	TGTGCCAGCAGCCAGGGGGCTAGCGGAACCTACGAGCAGTACTTC
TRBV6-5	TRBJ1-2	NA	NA	CASSYSEQYGYTF	TGTGCCAGCAGTTACTCGGAACAGTATGGCTACACCTTC
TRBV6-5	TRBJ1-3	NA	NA	CASSYSAENTIYF	TGTGCCAGCAGTTACTCTGCGGAAAACACCATATATTTT
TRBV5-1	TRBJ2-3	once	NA	CASTRGGAADTQYF	TGCGCCAGCACCCGTGGGGGGGCGGCAGATACGCAGTATTTT
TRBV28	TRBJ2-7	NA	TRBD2	CASRPQGLAMSDEQYF	TGTGCCAGCAGACCCCAAGGACTAGCCATGAGCGACGAGCAGTACTTC
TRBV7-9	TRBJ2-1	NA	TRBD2	CASSWGGLAGDYNEQFF	TGTGCCAGCAGCTGGGGGGGACTAGCGGGAGACTACAATGAGCAGTTCTTC
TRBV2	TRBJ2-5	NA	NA	CASSVEIQETQYF	TGTGCCAGCAGTGTCGAGATCCAAGAGACCCAGTACTTC
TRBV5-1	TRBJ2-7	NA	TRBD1	CASSLGGQPSSYEQYF	TGCGCCAGCAGCTTGGGGGGACAGCCGAGCTCCTACGAGCAGTACTTC
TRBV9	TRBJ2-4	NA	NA	CASSVGTGSIQYF	TGTGCCAGCAGCGTAGGAACAGGGTCCATTCAGTACTTC
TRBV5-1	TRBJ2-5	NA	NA	CASSLGGAETQYF	TGCGCCAGCAGCTTGGGAGGGGCCGAGACCCAGTACTTC
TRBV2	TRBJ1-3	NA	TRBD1	CASRTDRDGNTIYF	TGTGCCAGCAGGACGGACAGGGATGGAAACACCATATATTTT
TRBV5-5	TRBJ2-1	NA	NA	CASSFEGSSNEQFF	TGTGCCAGCAGCTTCGAGGGGAGTTCCAACGAGCAGTTCTTC
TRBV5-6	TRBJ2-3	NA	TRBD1	CASSPRTGVVTDTQYF	TGTGCCAGCAGCCCCAGGACAGGGGTAGTGACAGATACGCAGTATTTT
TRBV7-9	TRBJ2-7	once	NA	CASSPDYEQYF	TGTGCCAGCAGCCCGGACTACGAGCAGTACTTC
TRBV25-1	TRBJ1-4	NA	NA	CASSESGVVDEKLFF	TGTGCCAGCAGTGAATCGGGGGTCGTGGATGAAAAACTGTTTTTT